These 9 T cell receptor beta chains share one sample of origin, sequenced in a study of vaccination and CD4 T cells after COVID-19. Antigens for these TCRs are unknown. Indicated treatment: approximately 10-day PBMC culture with coronavirus spike peptide pools or control peptides (ViraFEST assay). Sequenced with the Oncomine TCR Beta short-read assay was DNA taken from cultured CD4+ T cells. TCRdb itself ran the PCR reads through MiXCR, one entry per CDR3 protein. Altogether fewer than 20,000 distinct CDR3 sequences are present, 63% being singletons, with the ten largest covering 12%. Material: CD4+ T cells from blood, cultured in vitro. The receptors come from a human donor who had recovered from COVID-19.

The chain has TRBV19 and TRBJ2-3; TRBD2 matches at 15 bases. Germline V lookup: CDR1 LNHDA, CDR2 SQIVND (reference sequence). This CDR3 is 15 amino acids long. Trimming at V came to 4 bases and at J to 4 bases, leaving 0 bases not matched to a gene. This CDR3 is CASSRTSGRADTQYF. The CDR3 DNA follows: TGTGCCAGTAGTAGGACTAGCGGGAGGGCAGATACGCAGTATTTT.

CDR3 nucleotides: TGTGCCAGCAGTTACTCGGGACAGGGAACCTACGAGCAGTACTTC. Residues: CASSYSGQGTYEQYF. The gene calls are TRBV6-5 and TRBJ2-7, with TRBD1 matching 9 bases. The CDR3 has 15 amino acids. Per germline, CDR1 MNHEY and CDR2 SVGAGI. V was clipped by 0 bases and J by 2 bases; unmatched bases: 2.

This clonotype was counted only a few times. The J gene is TRBJ1-3, the V gene TRBV20-1; possibly TRBD1 for D (5 bases). Germline loops: CDR1 DFQATT, CDR2 SNEGSKA (reference sequence). The V end lost 4 bases, the J end lost 7 bases, and 11 bases lay between the germline ends. The CDR3 has 12 residues. CDR3 in DNA: TGCAGTGCTAACCAGGGTATTAACACCATATATTTT. This gives the protein CSANQGINTIYF.

This clonotype was seen a few times. The chain has TRBV7-9 and TRBJ1-1; D is uncertain. Germline CDR1 reads SEHNR; CDR2 reads FQNEAQ (reference sequence). The CDR3 is 16 residues long. V lost 3 bases and J lost 0, with 14 bases in between. The CDR3 region has the DNA TGTGCCAGCAGCTTTCGATTTGGAAGCATGAACACTGAAGCTTTCTTT. This sequence encodes CASSFRFGSMNTEAFF.

The chain combines TRBV10-3 with TRBJ1-2; TRBD1 aligns across 8 bases. CDR1 is ENHRY and CDR2 is SYGVKD in the germline V gene. The CDR3 is 15 residues long. V shed 2 bases and J 6 bases; nucleotides not matched to a gene: 8. CDR3 in amino acids: CAISEPGQGKNGYTF. DNA for the CDR3: TGTGCCATCAGTGAGCCCGGACAGGGAAAAAATGGCTACACCTTC.

V usage is TRBV28 and J usage is TRBJ1-1; no clear D. There are 14 residues in the CDR3. Germline CDR1 and CDR2: MDHEN and SYDVKM. Deletions cut 7 bases from V and 1 base from J, with 13 bases between. This chain's CDR3 is CASTDPGRNTEAFF. Here the CDR3 DNA reads TGTGCCAGCACCGATCCCGGGAGGAACACTGAAGCTTTCTTT.

The V gene is TRBV6-1, the J gene TRBJ2-7; D assignment may be TRBD1 or TRBD2 (5 bases each). The V end lost 4 bases, the J end lost 5 bases, and 15 bases lay between the germline ends. The CDR3 is made up of 14 amino acids. In germline, CDR1 is MNHNS, CDR2 SASEGT. The CDR3: CASSATRGYNEQYF. The CDR3 DNA reads TGTGCCAGCAGTGCTACCCGGGGCTACAACGAGCAGTACTTC.

The V call is TRBV20-1, the J call TRBJ2-5; D not certain. Germline-derived CDR1 and CDR2 are DFQATT and SNEGSKA (reference sequence). V was pared by 4 bases and J by 4 bases, with 4 bases between. CDR3 length equals 10 residues. CDR3: CSAIGETQYF. The CDR3 DNA sequence: TGCAGTGCTATCGGAGAGACCCAGTACTTC.

This clonotype was seen just once. This CDR3 is CASSIQVSSYEQYF. The CDR3 nucleotides are TGTGCCAGTAGTATACAGGTCAGCTCCTACGAGCAGTACTTC. The chain joins TRBV19 to TRBJ2-7; D uncertain. Germline CDR1 is LNHDA and CDR2 is SQIVND (reference sequence). The ends were cut back, 2 bases at V and 0 bases at J, with 8 bases in the middle. This CDR3 has 14 residues.